This T cell receptor (beta chain) came from a study of blood T cell repertoires in COVID-19. Across the whole study: Specimens from acute and convalescent COVID-19 originated in the United States, Italy and Spain. Sample material is recorded as cDNA or gDNA derived from T cells, B-cell-depleted T cells, or PBMCs.

Original processing methods: Using reference gene primer amplification, nucleated cell counts were estimated. Only in-frame clones appear in the TCRdb table, and some are missing; sequencing was by immunoSEQ multiplex PCR. V and J calls and clone size are those listed in that table; D and trimming were worked out from the DNA. This table holds over 90,000 clones, roughly 76% found once. Germline loops: CDR1 SEHNR, CDR2 FQNEAQ (reference sequence). CDR3 length equals 16 residues. V shed 3 bases and J 4 bases; nucleotides not matched to a gene: 5. Sequencing used peripheral blood. The clonotype originates from a man of 80 years or more with COVID-19, enrolled during active disease. The chain combines TRBV7-9 with TRBJ2-1, with 11 bases lining up with TRBD2. The CDR3 nucleotides are TGTGCCAGCAGCTTGCGACTAGCGGGGAGATACAATGAGCAGTTCTTC. It translates to CASSLRLAGRYNEQFF.